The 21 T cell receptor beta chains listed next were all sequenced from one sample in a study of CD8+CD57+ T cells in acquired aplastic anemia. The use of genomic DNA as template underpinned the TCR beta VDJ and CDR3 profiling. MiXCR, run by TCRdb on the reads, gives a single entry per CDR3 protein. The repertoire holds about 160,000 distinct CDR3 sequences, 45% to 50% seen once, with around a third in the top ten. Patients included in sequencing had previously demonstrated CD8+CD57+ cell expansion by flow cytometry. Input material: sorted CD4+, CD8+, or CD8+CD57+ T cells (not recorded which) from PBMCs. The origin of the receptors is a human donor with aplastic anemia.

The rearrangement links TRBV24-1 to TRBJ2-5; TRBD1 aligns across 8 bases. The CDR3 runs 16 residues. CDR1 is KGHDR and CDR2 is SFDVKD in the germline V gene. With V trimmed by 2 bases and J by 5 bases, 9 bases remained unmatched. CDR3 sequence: CATSDSQGAPRETQYF. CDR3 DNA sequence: TGTGCCACCAGTGATTCTCAGGGGGCGCCCCGGGAGACCCAGTACTTC.

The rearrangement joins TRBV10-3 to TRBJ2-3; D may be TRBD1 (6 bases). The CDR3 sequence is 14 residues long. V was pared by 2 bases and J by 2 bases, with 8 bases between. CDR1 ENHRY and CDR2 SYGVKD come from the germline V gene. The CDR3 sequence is CAISEPGHTDTQYF. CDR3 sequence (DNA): TGTGCCATCAGTGAGCCGGGACACACAGATACGCAGTATTTT.

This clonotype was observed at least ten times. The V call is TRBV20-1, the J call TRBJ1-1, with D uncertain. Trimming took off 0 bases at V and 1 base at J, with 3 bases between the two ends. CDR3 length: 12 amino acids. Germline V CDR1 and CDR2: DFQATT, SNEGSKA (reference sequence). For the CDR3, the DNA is TGCAGTGCTAGAGAGGGGAACACTGAAGCTTTCTTT. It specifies CSAREGNTEAFF.

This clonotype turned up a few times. The CDR3 spells CAISDQGTGNTIYF. The CDR3 coding sequence is TGTGCCATCAGTGACCAGGGGACTGGAAACACCATATATTTT. The chain joins TRBV10-3 to TRBJ1-3, with D perhaps TRBD1 (6 bases). Germline values: CDR1 ENHRY, CDR2 SYGVKD. Trimming pared 3 bases from V and 2 bases from J, leaving 8 bases between. CDR3 length: 14 residues.

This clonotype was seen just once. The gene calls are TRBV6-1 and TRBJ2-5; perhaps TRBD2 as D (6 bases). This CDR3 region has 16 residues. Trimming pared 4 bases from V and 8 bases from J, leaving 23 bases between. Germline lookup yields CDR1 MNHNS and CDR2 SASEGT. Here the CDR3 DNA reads TGTGCCAGCAGTGGACGGGAGCTAGCCGTCTCGTCAACCCAGTACTTC. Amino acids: CASSGRELAVSSTQYF.

This chain's CDR3 is CASATSGNSDTQYF. The CDR3 DNA follows: TGTGCCAGCGCGACTAGCGGGAATTCAGATACGCAGTATTTT. The chain carries TRBV2 and TRBJ2-3; 11 nucleotides align to TRBD2. The germline V gene has CDR1 SNHLY and CDR2 FYNNEI. The CDR3 has 14 residues. V was clipped by 8 bases and J by 4 bases; unmatched bases: 5.

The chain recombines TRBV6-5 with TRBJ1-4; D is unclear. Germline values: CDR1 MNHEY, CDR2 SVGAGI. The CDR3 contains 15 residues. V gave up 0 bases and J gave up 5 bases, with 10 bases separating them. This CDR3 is CASSYSEGYNEKLFF. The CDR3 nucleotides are TGTGCCAGCAGTTACTCGGAAGGGTACAATGAAAAACTGTTTTTT.

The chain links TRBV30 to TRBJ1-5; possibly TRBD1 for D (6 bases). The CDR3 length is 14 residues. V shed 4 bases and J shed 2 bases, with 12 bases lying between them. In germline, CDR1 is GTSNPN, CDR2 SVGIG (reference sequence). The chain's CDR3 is CAWKQGVGNQPQHF. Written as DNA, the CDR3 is TGTGCCTGGAAACAGGGCGTCGGCAATCAGCCCCAGCATTTT.

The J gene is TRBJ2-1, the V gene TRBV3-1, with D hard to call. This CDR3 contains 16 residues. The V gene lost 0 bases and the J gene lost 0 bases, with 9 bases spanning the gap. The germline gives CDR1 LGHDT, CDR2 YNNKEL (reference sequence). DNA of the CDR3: TGTGCCAGCAGCCAAGATTCCGCAACCTCCTACAATGAGCAGTTCTTC. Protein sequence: CASSQDSATSYNEQFF.

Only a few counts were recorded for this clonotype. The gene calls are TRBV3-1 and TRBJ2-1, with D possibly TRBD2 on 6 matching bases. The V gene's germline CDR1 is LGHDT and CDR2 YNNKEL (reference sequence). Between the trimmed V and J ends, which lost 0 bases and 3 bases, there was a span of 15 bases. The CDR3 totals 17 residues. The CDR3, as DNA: TGTGCCAGCAGCCAAGAGCTGAGCCCCGGGGGCTACAATGAGCAGTTCTTC. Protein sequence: CASSQELSPGGYNEQFF.

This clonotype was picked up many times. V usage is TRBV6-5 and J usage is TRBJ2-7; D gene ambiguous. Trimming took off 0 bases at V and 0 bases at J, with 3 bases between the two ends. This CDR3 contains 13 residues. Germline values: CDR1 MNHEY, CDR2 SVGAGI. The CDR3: CASSYSSSYEQYF. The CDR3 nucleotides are TGTGCCAGCAGTTACTCGTCCTCCTACGAGCAGTACTTC.

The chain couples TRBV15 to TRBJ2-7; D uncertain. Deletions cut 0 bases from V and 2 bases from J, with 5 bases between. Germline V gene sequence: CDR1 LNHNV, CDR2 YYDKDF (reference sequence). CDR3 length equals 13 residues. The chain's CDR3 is CATSRDGAYEQYF. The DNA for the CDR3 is TGTGCCACCAGCAGAGATGGGGCCTACGAGCAGTACTTC.

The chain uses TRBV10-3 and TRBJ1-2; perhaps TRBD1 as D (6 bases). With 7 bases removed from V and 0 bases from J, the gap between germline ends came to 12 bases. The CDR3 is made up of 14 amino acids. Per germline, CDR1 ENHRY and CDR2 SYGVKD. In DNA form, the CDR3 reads TGTGCCATCAACAGACAGGCAGCTAACTATGGCTACACCTTC. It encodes CAINRQAANYGYTF.

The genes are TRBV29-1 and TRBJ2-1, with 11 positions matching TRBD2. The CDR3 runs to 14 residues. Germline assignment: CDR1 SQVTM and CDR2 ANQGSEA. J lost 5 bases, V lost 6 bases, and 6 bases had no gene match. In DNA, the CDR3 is TGCAGCGTGACCGGGACTAGCGGAAACAATGAGCAGTTCTTC. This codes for CSVTGTSGNNEQFF.

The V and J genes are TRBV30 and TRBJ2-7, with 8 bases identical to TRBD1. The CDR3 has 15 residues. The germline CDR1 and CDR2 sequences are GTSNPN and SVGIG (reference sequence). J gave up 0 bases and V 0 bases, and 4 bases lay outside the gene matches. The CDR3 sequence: CAWSVATGASYEQYF. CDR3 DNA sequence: TGTGCCTGGAGTGTAGCGACAGGGGCCTCCTACGAGCAGTACTTC. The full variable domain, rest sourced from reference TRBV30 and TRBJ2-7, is SQTIHQWPATLVQPVGSPLSLECTVEGTSNPNLYWYRQAAGRGLQLLFYSVGIGQISSEVPQNLSASRPQDRQFILSSKKLLLSDSGFYLCAWSVATGASYEQYFGPGTRLTVT.

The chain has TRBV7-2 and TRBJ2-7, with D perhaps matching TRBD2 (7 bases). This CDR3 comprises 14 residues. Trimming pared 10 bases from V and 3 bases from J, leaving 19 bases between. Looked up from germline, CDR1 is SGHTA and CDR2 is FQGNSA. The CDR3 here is CATSVTGGFYEQYF. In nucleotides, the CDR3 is TGTGCCACCTCCGTTACGGGGGGCTTCTACGAGCAGTACTTC.

For the CDR3, the DNA is TGTGCCAGCAGCCCCTCCCCCGGGGAGCAGTTCTTC. This encodes CASSPSPGEQFF. The rearrangement uses TRBV5-4 and TRBJ2-1, with D unclear. This CDR3 contains 12 residues. Trimming shortened V by 4 bases and J by 10 bases, and 12 bases separated the two germline ends. Germline V CDR1 and CDR2: SGHNT, YYREEE (reference sequence).

This CDR3 is CAIRDPNDKDEQYF. The CDR3 DNA follows: TGTGCCATCAGAGATCCAAACGACAAGGACGAGCAGTACTTC. The chain couples TRBV10-3 to TRBJ2-7; no firm D call. The CDR3 length is 14 residues. Germline V gene lookup returns CDR1 ENHRY and CDR2 SYGVKD. V shed 6 bases and J shed 5 bases, with 17 bases lying between them.

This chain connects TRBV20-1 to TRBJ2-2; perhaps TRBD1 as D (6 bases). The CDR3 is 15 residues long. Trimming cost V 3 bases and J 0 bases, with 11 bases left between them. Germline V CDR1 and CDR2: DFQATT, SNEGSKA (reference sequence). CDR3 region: CSASEGTSNTGELFF. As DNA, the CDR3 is TGCAGTGCTAGTGAAGGGACATCGAACACCGGGGAGCTGTTTTTT.

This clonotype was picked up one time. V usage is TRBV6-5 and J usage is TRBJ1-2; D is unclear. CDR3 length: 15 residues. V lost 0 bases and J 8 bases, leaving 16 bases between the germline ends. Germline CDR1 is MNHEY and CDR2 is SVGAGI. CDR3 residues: CASSYSEGPAGGYTF. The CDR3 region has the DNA TGTGCCAGCAGTTACTCGGAGGGCCCCGCTGGCGGCTACACCTTC.

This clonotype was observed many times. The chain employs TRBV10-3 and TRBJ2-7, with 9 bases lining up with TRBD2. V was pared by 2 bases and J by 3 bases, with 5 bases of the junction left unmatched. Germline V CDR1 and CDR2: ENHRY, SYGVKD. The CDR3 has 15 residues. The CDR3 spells CAISEAGGRDYEQYF. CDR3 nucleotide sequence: TGTGCCATCAGTGAGGCCGGCGGGAGGGACTACGAGCAGTACTTC.